The next 23 T cell receptor beta chains were all read from a single sample in a study of blood T cell repertoires in COVID-19. Repertoires were generated with immunoSEQ multiplex PCR, while TCRdb's copy carries only in-frame clones and drops some. Of 95,000 to 150,000 clones in the sample, about 79% were seen once. Sequencing used peripheral blood. The source is a woman aged 70-85 years with acute or convalescent COVID-19.

This clone was detected only once. The J gene is TRBJ2-3, the V gene TRBV6-2 or TRBV6-3, with TRBD2 identical over 7 bases. This CDR3 has 14 amino acids. Germline CDR1 and CDR2: MNHEY and SVGEGT. Losses at the gene ends were 4 bases for V and 6 bases for J; bases not matched to a gene: 7. CDR3 amino acids: CASSSGGNFDTQYF. CDR3 nucleotides: TGTGCCAGCAGTTCCGGGGGGAACTTCGATACGCAGTATTTT.

The genes are TRBV5-1 and TRBJ2-1; 7 nucleotides agree with TRBD1. The CDR3 sequence is 14 residues long. The V gene end was trimmed by 3 bases and the J gene end by 3 bases; junction bases not matched to a gene: 3. The germline V gene has CDR1 SGHRS and CDR2 YFSETQ. CDR3 sequence (DNA): TGCGCCAGCAGCTCGGGACAGAGCTACAATGAGCAGTTCTTC. Translating gives CASSSGQSYNEQFF.

This chain links TRBV18 with TRBJ1-2; TRBD1 matches at 9 bases. The CDR3 sequence is 15 residues long. CDR1 and CDR2 from the germline V gene are KGHSH and LQKENI. After removal of 4 bases from V and 1 base from J, the junction contained 4 bases not matched to a gene. CDR3 sequence: CASSLGTGSNYGYTF. In nucleotides, the CDR3 is TGTGCCAGCTCACTAGGGACAGGGAGTAACTATGGCTACACCTTC.

This rearrangement joins TRBV12-5 to TRBJ2-3; maybe TRBD2 (6 bases). Germline assignment: CDR1 LGHNT and CDR2 FRNRAP. CDR3 size: 14 residues. Trimming took 5 bases from V and 6 from J, leaving 15 bases between them. Written as DNA, the CDR3 is TGTGCTAGTGGTCAGGGACTGCCAGTGGATACGCAGTATTTT. This sequence encodes CASGQGLPVDTQYF.

The chain links TRBV18 to TRBJ1-3; no reliable D call. The CDR3 sequence is 16 residues long. In germline, CDR1 is KGHSH, CDR2 LQKENI. With 1 base removed from V and 0 bases from J, the gap between germline ends came to 10 bases. The CDR3 coding sequence is TGTGCCAGCTCACCACTTTCCCAGGACTCTGGAAACACCATATATTTT. Translated: CASSPLSQDSGNTIYF.

This clone was counted between two and nine times. J is TRBJ1-1 and V is TRBV7-8; weak D call: TRBD1 (6 bases). Germline values: CDR1 SGHVS, CDR2 FQNEAQ. This CDR3 is 16 amino acids long. Trimming removed 5 bases at V and 0 bases at J, with 16 bases between. CDR3 in amino acids: CASSTRQVKMNTEAFF. In DNA, the CDR3 is TGTGCCAGCAGCACAAGACAGGTGAAAATGAACACTGAAGCTTTCTTT.

The V call is TRBV7-2, the J call TRBJ1-5; 8 nucleotides align to TRBD1. The CDR3 consists of 18 residues. The junction had 13 bases not matched to a gene; V was cut back by 5 bases and J by 1 base. From germline, CDR1 is SGHTA and CDR2 FQGNSA. CDR3 bases: TGTGCCAGCAGCGTAGAAGGACAGGGCGGGTTAAGCAATCAGCCCCAGCATTTT. This codes for CASSVEGQGGLSNQPQHF. Together with reference TRBV7-2 and TRBJ1-5, the CDR3 gives the full variable domain: GAGVSQSPSNKVTEKGKDVELRCDPISGHTALYWYRQSLGQGLEFLIYFQGNSAPDKSGLPSDRFSAERTGGSVSTLTIQRTQQEDSAVYLCASSVEGQGGLSNQPQHFGDGTRLSIL.

This sequence joins TRBV13 and TRBJ2-3; 8 bases are a match to TRBD2. CDR3 length: 17 residues. The V and J ends lost 1 base and 3 bases, in that order; junction bases with no gene match: 9. The germline V gene has CDR1 PRHDT and CDR2 FYEKMQ (reference sequence). This CDR3 reads CASSLEWVSGETDTQYF. DNA for the CDR3: TGTGCCAGCAGCTTAGAGTGGGTTAGCGGGGAAACAGATACGCAGTATTTT.

This sequence joins TRBV7-9 and TRBJ1-3; D may be TRBD1 (6 bases). Germline V gives CDR1 SEHNR, CDR2 FQNEAQ (reference sequence). The ends were cut back, 5 bases at V and 0 bases at J, with 11 bases in the middle. There are 15 residues in the CDR3. The CDR3 sequence is CASSLGQHSGNTIYF. CDR3 DNA: TGTGCCAGCAGCCTAGGACAGCACTCTGGAAACACCATATATTTT.

Comment on this clone: One end of the junction is discordant with germline, which a read error may explain. The chain is built from TRBV7-9 and TRBJ1-1, with TRBD1 matching over 8 bases. CDR3 length: 14 residues. Germline V gene lookup returns CDR1 SEHNR and CDR2 FQNEAQ (reference sequence). The CDR3 loop reads CASTRNMGQDRRYF. The DNA for the CDR3 is TGTGCCAGCACCAGAAACATGGGACAGGATCGGCGATACTTT.

The chain links TRBV7-2 to TRBJ1-6; D perhaps matches TRBD1 (6 bases). V gave up 2 bases and J gave up 10 bases, with 18 bases separating them. Germline V gene lookup returns CDR1 SGHTA and CDR2 FQGNSA. This CDR3 comprises 16 residues. The CDR3, as DNA: TGTGCCAGCAGCTTATTCGCGGGGGGCGCATTGTCACCCCTCCACTTT. Protein product: CASSLFAGGALSPLHF. The variable domain in full, with the rest retrieved from reference TRBV7-2 and TRBJ1-6, is GAGVSQSPSNKVTEKGKDVELRCDPISGHTALYWYRQSLGQGLEFLIYFQGNSAPDKSGLPSDRFSAERTGGSVSTLTIQRTQQEDSAVYLCASSLFAGGALSPLHFGNGTRLTVT.

The rearrangement uses TRBV14 and TRBJ2-1; D uncertain. CDR1 is SGHDN and CDR2 is FVKESK in the germline V gene. The CDR3 is 12 amino acids. V was pared by 5 bases and J by 5 bases, with 7 bases between. The CDR3 sequence is CASSVLNNEQFF. CDR3 DNA: TGTGCCAGCAGCGTCCTAAACAATGAGCAGTTCTTC.

The rearrangement links TRBV7-9 to TRBJ1-2, with 9 bases fitting TRBD1. CDR3 size: 15 residues. The germline V gene encodes CDR1 SEHNR and CDR2 FQNEAQ (reference sequence). The J segment lost 0 bases and the V segment lost 5 bases, leaving 4 bases of the junction unmatched. CDR3 in amino acids: CASSHRDRANYGYTF. Here the CDR3 DNA reads TGTGCCAGCAGCCACCGGGACAGGGCTAACTATGGCTACACCTTC. The whole variable domain, filled in from reference TRBV7-9 and TRBJ1-2, reads DTGVSQNPRHKITKRGQNVTFRCDPISEHNRLYWYRQTLGQGPEFLTYFQNEAQLEKSRLLSDRFSAERPKGSFSTLEIQRTEQGDSAMYLCASSHRDRANYGYTFGSGTRLTVV.

The chain uses TRBV7-2 and TRBJ1-2, with D possibly matching TRBD1 (5 bases). Trimming stripped 1 base from V and 8 bases from J, with 17 bases between. Germline CDR1 is SGHTA and CDR2 is FQGNSA. This CDR3 region has 15 residues. CDR3 protein: CASSLEAGRTRGYTF. The CDR3 nucleotides read TGTGCCAGCAGCTTAGAGGCAGGGCGGACCCGGGGCTACACCTTC.

The chain has TRBV20-1 and TRBJ1-5, with D perhaps matching TRBD1 (5 bases). Germline loops: CDR1 DFQATT, CDR2 SNEGSKA (reference sequence). This CDR3 spans 13 amino acids. V was shortened by 3 bases and J by 9 bases, with 15 bases between the two germline ends. Written as DNA, the CDR3 is TGCAGTGCTAGTGGGCAGGGCCCCAGGCCCCAGCATTTT. Translation gives CSASGQGPRPQHF.

The rearrangement links TRBV7-6 to TRBJ1-5; 8 positions agree with TRBD1. The CDR3 totals 18 residues. V shed 4 bases, J shed 2 bases, and the junction held 13 bases outside the gene matches. CDR1 and CDR2 from the germline V gene are SGHVS and FNYEAQ. The chain's CDR3 is CASSWATTTGDGNQPQHF. CDR3 sequence (DNA): TGTGCCAGCAGCTGGGCAACGACGACAGGGGACGGCAATCAGCCCCAGCATTTT.

In this sample, this clone turned up a few times. The chain links TRBV30 to TRBJ2-1, with TRBD2 matching over 10 bases. CDR3 length: 14 amino acids. CDR1 is GTSNPN and CDR2 is SVGIG in the germline V gene (reference sequence). V shed 4 bases, J shed 6 bases, and the junction held 6 bases outside the gene matches. CDR3 coding DNA: TGTGCCTGGAACAAAGCGGGGGGGCGCAATGAGCAGTTCTTC. This codes for CAWNKAGGRNEQFF.

The rearrangement joins TRBV7-9 to TRBJ2-3; 7 nucleotides align to TRBD1. This CDR3 has 14 amino acids. From germline, CDR1 is SEHNR and CDR2 FQNEAQ (reference sequence). V was pared by 7 bases and J by 1 base, with 5 bases of the junction left unmatched. The CDR3 sequence is CASTRTGGTDTQYF. The CDR3 DNA is TGTGCCAGCACTCGGACAGGAGGCACAGATACGCAGTATTTT.

CDR3 residues: CASSFATNEKLFF. The DNA for the CDR3 is TGTGCCAGCAGTTTCGCAACTAATGAAAAACTGTTTTTT. V and J are TRBV5-8 and TRBJ1-4; D uncertain. Germline assignment: CDR1 SGHTS and CDR2 YDEGEE. V shed 5 bases and J shed 0 bases, with 5 bases lying between them. The CDR3 covers 13 residues.

Concerning this clone itself: The junction departs from the called germline gene at one end, perhaps through a read error. This chain joins TRBV5-5 and TRBJ1-6; perhaps TRBD1 as D (6 bases). The CDR3 is made up of 12 amino acids. Per the germline V gene, CDR1 is SGHKS and CDR2 is YYEKEE (reference sequence). The CDR3, as DNA: TGTGCCAGCAGCCTATCGGGACAATCTGATTACTTT. The encoded protein is CASSLSGQSDYF. The whole variable domain, remainder taken from reference TRBV5-5 and TRBJ1-6, is DAGVTQSPTHLIKTRGQQVTLRCSPISGHKSVSWYQQVLGQGPQFIFQYYEKEERGRGNFPDRFSARQFPNYSSELNVNALLLGDSALYLCASSLSGQSDYFGNGTRLTVT.

The genes are TRBV5-1 and TRBJ1-2; D is possibly TRBD1 (6 bases). The CDR3 consists of 14 residues. Germline V gene sequence: CDR1 SGHRS, CDR2 YFSETQ. Trimming removed 3 bases at V and 2 bases at J, with 11 bases between. CDR3 nucleotides: TGCGCCAGCAGCTCCCTCGGACAGAACTATGGCTACACCTTC. This codes for CASSSLGQNYGYTF.

The chain couples TRBV7-2 to TRBJ2-7; D may be TRBD1 (6 bases). Germline CDR1 is SGHTA and CDR2 is FQGNSA. The CDR3 covers 13 residues. V was pared by 5 bases and J by 7 bases, with 15 bases between. CDR3 loop: CASSPGDLGEQYV. The DNA of the CDR3 is TGTGCCAGCAGCCCAGGGGACCTGGGGGAGCAGTACGTC.

The chain joins TRBV6-6 to TRBJ1-2; 11 bases agree with TRBD1. The CDR3 is 17 amino acids. V was clipped by 5 bases and J by 5 bases; unmatched bases: 13. CDR1 is MNHNY and CDR2 is SVGAGI in the germline V gene (reference sequence). This CDR3 reads CASSRSYRDRGGYGYTF. CDR3 nucleotides: TGTGCCAGCAGTCGGAGTTACCGGGACAGGGGGGGGTATGGCTACACCTTC.